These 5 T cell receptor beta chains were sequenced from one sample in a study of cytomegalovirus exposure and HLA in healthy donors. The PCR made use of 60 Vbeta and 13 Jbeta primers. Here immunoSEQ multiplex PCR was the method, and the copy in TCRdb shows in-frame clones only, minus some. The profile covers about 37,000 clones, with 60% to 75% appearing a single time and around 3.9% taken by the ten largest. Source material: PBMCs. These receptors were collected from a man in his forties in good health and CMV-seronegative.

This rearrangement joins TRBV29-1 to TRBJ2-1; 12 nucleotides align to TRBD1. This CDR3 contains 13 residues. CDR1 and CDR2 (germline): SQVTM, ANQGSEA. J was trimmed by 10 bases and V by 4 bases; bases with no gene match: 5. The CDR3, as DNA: TGCAGCGTTGCGGGGACAGGGGGCTCCGAGCAGTTCTTC. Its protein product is CSVAGTGGSEQFF.

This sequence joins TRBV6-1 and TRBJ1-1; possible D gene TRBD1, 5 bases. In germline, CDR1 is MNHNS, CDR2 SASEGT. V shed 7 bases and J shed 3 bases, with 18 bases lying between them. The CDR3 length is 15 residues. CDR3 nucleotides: TGTGCCAGCAACCAGGGTTTCTATGGGGACACTGAAGCTTTCTTT. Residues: CASNQGFYGDTEAFF.

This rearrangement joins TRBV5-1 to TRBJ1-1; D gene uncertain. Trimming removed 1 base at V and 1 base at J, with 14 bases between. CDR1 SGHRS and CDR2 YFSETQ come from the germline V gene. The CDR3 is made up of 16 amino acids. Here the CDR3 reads CASSLQADFKNTEAFF. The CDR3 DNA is TGCGCCAGCAGCTTGCAGGCGGACTTCAAGAACACTGAAGCTTTCTTT.

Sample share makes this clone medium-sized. The CDR3 region has the DNA TGTGCCAGCAGTGACTACACTGAAGCTTTCTTT. This sequence encodes CASSDYTEAFF. The V and J genes are TRBV6-1 and TRBJ1-1, with unresolved D. The germline gives CDR1 MNHNS, CDR2 SASEGT. V shed 3 bases and J shed 3 bases, with 2 bases lying between them. The length of the CDR3 is 11 residues.

CDR3 protein: CASRGTANSPLHF. In DNA form, the CDR3 reads TGTGCCAGCAGGGGGACAGCGAATTCACCCCTCCACTTT. V usage is TRBV6-6 and J usage is TRBJ1-6; 7 bases map to TRBD1. After removal of 6 bases from V and 7 bases from J, the junction contained 3 bases not matched to a gene. The CDR3 length is 13 residues. Germline CDR1 MNHNY, CDR2 SVGAGI (reference sequence).